This T cell receptor beta chain was recorded in a study of cytomegalovirus exposure and HLA in healthy donors. Overall study: Genotyping showed 81% of a few hundred donors falling in the Caucasian-associated ancestry cluster.

The PCR was carried out with 60 Vbeta primers and 13 Jbeta primers. The data were produced by immunoSEQ multiplex PCR, yet TCRdb's version contains in-frame clones alone and is incomplete. The sample lists some 220,000 clones, approximately 90% occurring once. As to this clone: Its specificity is unknown.

General study points: Several V segments, TRBV6-2 and TRBV6-3 among them, could not be told apart and were dropped. Prior analysis indicated that the majority of TCR beta V segments exhibited productivity approximately 90% or approximately 30% of the time. Later analysis showed TCR association rates varying by HLA locus, highest for DRB1 and lowest for HLA-C.

This CDR3 is built from 11 residues. The trim removed 8 bases at V and 14 bases at J, leaving 11 bases unmatched. The germline V gene has CDR1 MNHNS and CDR2 SASEGT. The TCR comes from a woman under 30 in good health and CMV-seronegative. The gene calls are TRBV6-1 and TRBJ1-2; 7 nucleotides agree with TRBD1. Sequencing used PBMCs. CDR3 coding DNA: TGTGCCAGCCTGACAGGGATTAGTTTGACCTTC. Encoded protein: CASLTGISLTF.